The entry below gives a single T cell receptor beta chain sequence along with its context. The method was immunoSEQ multiplex PCR; TCRdb's version includes in-frame clones alone and lacks a portion of them. The sample has around 88,000 clones, roughly 88% seen once. V was pared by 2 bases and J by 4 bases, with 11 bases between. From germline, CDR1 is GTSNPN and CDR2 SVGIG (reference sequence). The CDR3 spans 13 residues. This specimen comes from a study of blood T cell repertoires in COVID-19. About the study: The cDNA or gDNA used as material had been derived from T cells, B-cell-depleted T cells, or PBMCs.

The TCR was taken from a woman of 80 years or more with acute or convalescent COVID-19. Sequencing input: peripheral blood. The J gene is TRBJ2-5, the V gene TRBV30, with a weak D call TRBD1 (5 bases). CDR3 residues: CAWSRQGRETQYF. DNA for the CDR3: TGTGCCTGGAGTCGGCAGGGAAGAGAGACCCAGTACTTC.